The 4 T cell receptor beta chains given below trace back to one sample, sequenced in a study of T cell responses to AZD1222 COVID-19 vaccine. Using immunoSEQ multiplex PCR, the repertoire was profiled, and TCRdb retains in-frame clones only, with some absent. The repertoire holds about 180,000 clones, with 88% as singletons. The input for sequencing was peripheral blood, taken 28 days after the second AZD1222 dose. The source of these receptors is an adult who received the AZD1222 COVID-19 vaccine.

The V gene is TRBV9, the J gene TRBJ1-2; no reliable D call. V lost 0 bases and J 5 bases, leaving 2 bases between the germline ends. From germline, CDR1 is SGDLS and CDR2 YYNGEE. The CDR3 runs 11 residues. CDR3 residues: CASSVGYGYTF. As DNA, the CDR3 is TGTGCCAGCAGCGTAGGGTATGGCTACACCTTC. Filled out from reference TRBV9 and TRBJ1-2, the complete variable domain reads DSGVTQTPKHLITATGQRVTLRCSPRSGDLSVYWYQQSLDQGLQFLIQYYNGEERAKGNILERFSAQQFPDLHSELNLSSLELGDSALYFCASSVGYGYTFGSGTRLTVV.

V is TRBV7-2 and J is TRBJ2-7; 13 positions agree with TRBD2. This CDR3 contains 17 residues. CDR1 SGHTA and CDR2 FQGNSA come from the germline V gene. With V trimmed by 7 bases and J by 2 bases, 11 bases remained unmatched. CDR3 bases: TGTGCCAGCACATCGACTAGCGGGGGGTTTCGGACCTACGAGCAGTACTTC. This translates into CASTSTSGGFRTYEQYF.

V and J are TRBV4-3 and TRBJ1-2; 7 bases are a match to TRBD1. CDR1 is LGHNA and CDR2 is YSLEER in the germline V gene. The trim removed 2 bases at V and 5 bases at J, leaving 2 bases unmatched. CDR3 size: 13 residues. The CDR3 is CASSQQQGYGYTF. The CDR3 nucleotides are TGCGCCAGCAGCCAACAACAGGGGTATGGCTACACCTTC.

The gene calls are TRBV27 and TRBJ2-7, with D unresolved. Germline CDR1 is MNHEY and CDR2 is SMNVEV (reference sequence). CDR3 size: 16 residues. Trimming stripped 5 bases from V and 2 bases from J, with 19 bases between. This CDR3 is CASSPPSVRCTYEQYF. The CDR3 coding sequence is TGTGCCAGCAGTCCCCCCTCCGTCAGGTGCACCTACGAGCAGTACTTC.